This T cell receptor beta chain was identified during a study of cytomegalovirus exposure and HLA in healthy donors. The overall study: Earlier, 180 million or so T cells were analyzed, and some 120 million unique TCR beta sequences were found among them. Some 85 million unique TCRs from HLA-typed donors were held in an early data release.

Amplification used 60 Vbeta primers and 13 Jbeta primers. Clones were read by immunoSEQ multiplex PCR, and TCRdb kept only the in-frame ones, dropping some. The table has 150,000 to 200,000 clones, around four fifths seen once. Germline V gene data show CDR1 as MNHEY and CDR2 as SMNVEV (reference sequence). This CDR3 has 11 amino acids. Trimming removed 5 bases from V and 7 bases from J, with 9 bases in between. Concerning this clone: The antigen remains undetermined.

Points from the study as a whole: Beyond CMV serostatus, there was no information to go on about immune exposure. Presence/absence analysis assumed near-uniform sequencing depth across donors.

Material for sequencing was PBMCs. This TCR was recovered from a woman in her 50s in good health and CMV-seropositive. V and J are TRBV27 and TRBJ2-7; tentatively, D is TRBD1 (6 bases). CDR3 bases: TGTGCCAGCAGTCTCGGGACAGAGCAGTACTTC. Amino acids: CASSLGTEQYF.